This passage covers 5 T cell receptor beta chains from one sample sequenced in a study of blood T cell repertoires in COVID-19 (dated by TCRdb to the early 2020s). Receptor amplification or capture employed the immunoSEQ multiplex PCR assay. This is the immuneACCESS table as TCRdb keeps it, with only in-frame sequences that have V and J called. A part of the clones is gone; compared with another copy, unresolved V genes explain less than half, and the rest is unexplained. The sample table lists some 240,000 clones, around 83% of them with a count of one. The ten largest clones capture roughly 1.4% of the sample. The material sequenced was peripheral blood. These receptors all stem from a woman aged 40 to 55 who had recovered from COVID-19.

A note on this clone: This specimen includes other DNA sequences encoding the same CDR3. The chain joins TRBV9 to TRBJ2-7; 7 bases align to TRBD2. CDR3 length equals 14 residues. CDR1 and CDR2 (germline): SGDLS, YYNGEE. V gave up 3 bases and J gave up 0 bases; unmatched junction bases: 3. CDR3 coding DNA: TGTGCCAGCAGCGCGGGGGGTAACTCCTACGAGCAGTACTTC. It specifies CASSAGGNSYEQYF.

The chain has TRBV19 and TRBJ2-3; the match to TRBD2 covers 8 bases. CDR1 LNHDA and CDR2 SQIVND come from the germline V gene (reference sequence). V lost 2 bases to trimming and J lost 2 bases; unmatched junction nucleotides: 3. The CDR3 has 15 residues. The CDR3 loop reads CASSILSGVTDTQYF. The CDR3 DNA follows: TGTGCCAGTAGTATACTTAGCGGGGTCACAGATACGCAGTATTTT. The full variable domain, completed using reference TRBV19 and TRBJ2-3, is DGGITQSPKYLFRKEGQNVTLSCEQNLNHDAMYWYRQDPGQGLRLIYYSQIVNDFQKGDIAEGYSVSREKKESFPLTVTSAQKNPTAFYLCASSILSGVTDTQYFGPGTRLTVL.

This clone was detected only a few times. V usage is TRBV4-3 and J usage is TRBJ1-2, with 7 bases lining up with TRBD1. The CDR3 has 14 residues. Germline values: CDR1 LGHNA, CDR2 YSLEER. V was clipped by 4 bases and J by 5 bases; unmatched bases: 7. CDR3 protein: CASSPVQGPYGYTF. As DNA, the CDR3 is TGCGCCAGCAGCCCCGTACAGGGGCCGTATGGCTACACCTTC.

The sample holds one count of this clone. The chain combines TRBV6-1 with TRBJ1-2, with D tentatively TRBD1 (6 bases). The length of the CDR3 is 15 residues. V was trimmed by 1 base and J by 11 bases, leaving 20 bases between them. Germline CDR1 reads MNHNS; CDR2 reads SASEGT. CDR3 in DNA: TGTGCCAGCAGTGAAGGTCCAACACAGGGACAAGGTTACACCTTC. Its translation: CASSEGPTQGQGYTF.

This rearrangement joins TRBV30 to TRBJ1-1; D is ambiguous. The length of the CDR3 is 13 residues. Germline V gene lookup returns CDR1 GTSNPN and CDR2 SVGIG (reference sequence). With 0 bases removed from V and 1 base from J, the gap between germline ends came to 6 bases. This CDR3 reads CAWSVFGNTEAFF. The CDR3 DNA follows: TGTGCCTGGAGTGTTTTCGGGAACACTGAAGCTTTCTTT.